Following are 11 T cell receptor beta chains from one sample sequenced in a study of human T cells and chemical hapten exposure. MiXCR was run by TCRdb on the RACE reads, yielding one entry per CDR3 protein. The profile covers some 71,000 distinct CDR3 sequences, with 9% to 12% appearing a single time and around 7% taken by the ten largest. Sample time point: patch test 2, 6 weeks after DPC sensitization. Treatment here: therapeutic diphenylcyclopropenone sensitization with weekly scalp DPC. The sample consisted of whole blood, taken in connection with sensitization to the hapten diphenylcyclopropenone (DPC). The origin of the receptors is a woman aged 45-65 years with alopecia areata. Some clones in this sample may be carry-over from other donors' samples.

CDR3 nucleotides: TGTGCCAGCAGCTTAGGTGGCGGAGCCTCCTACGAGCAGTACTTC. This sequence encodes CASSLGGGASYEQYF. The chain is built from TRBV7-9 and TRBJ2-7; D is unclear. The germline gives CDR1 SEHNR, CDR2 FQNEAQ (reference sequence). The CDR3 spans 15 residues. Trimming removed 1 base at V and 0 bases at J, with 10 bases between.

This clonotype came up once. The genes are TRBV29-1 and TRBJ1-1; TRBD1 might be the D (6 bases). Deletions cut 6 bases from V and 4 bases from J, with 15 bases between. Germline V gene sequence: CDR1 SQVTM, CDR2 ANQGSEA. The CDR3 loop spans 13 amino acids. The CDR3 sequence is CSVSRDITTEAFF. The CDR3 DNA reads TGCAGCGTCAGTAGGGACATTACCACTGAAGCTTTCTTT.

The chain combines TRBV7-2 with TRBJ1-4, with D hard to call. V was pared by 1 base and J by 10 bases, with 19 bases between. The CDR3 runs 16 residues. CDR1 is SGHTA and CDR2 is FQGNSA in the germline V gene. This CDR3 reads CASSLDLGSPRGKLFF. The CDR3 bases are TGTGCCAGCAGCTTAGATCTAGGGAGTCCCCGCGGAAAACTGTTTTTT.

In this sample, this clonotype turned up a few times. The chain couples TRBV9 to TRBJ2-4; D may be TRBD1 (5 bases). This CDR3 contains 13 residues. V was clipped by 2 bases and J by 5 bases, with 8 bases between them. CDR1 and CDR2 from the germline V gene are SGDLS and YYNGEE. The DNA of the CDR3 is TGTGCCAGCAGCGTTGGGGCACAAAACATTCAGTACTTC. Translation gives CASSVGAQNIQYF.

This clonotype was counted between two and nine times. V gene TRBV6-1 combines with J gene TRBJ2-4, with D possibly TRBD1 on 6 matching bases. Trimming cost V 9 bases and J 5 bases, with 11 bases left between them. Germline CDR1 MNHNS, CDR2 SASEGT. The CDR3 has 12 amino acids. The CDR3: CASRDIENIQYF. Written as DNA, the CDR3 is TGTGCCAGTCGGGACATTGAAAACATTCAGTACTTC.

The table lists this clonotype with a few counts. This chain uses TRBV12-3 or TRBV12-4 with TRBJ1-2; a possible D gene is TRBD1 (5 bases). V shed 2 bases and J shed 4 bases, with 14 bases lying between them. The CDR3 runs to 15 residues. CDR3 in DNA: TGTGCCAGCAGTTTAAAGAGAGGGGAGGCCTATGGCTACACCTTC. It specifies CASSLKRGEAYGYTF.

This clonotype showed up many times. V is TRBV5-1 and J is TRBJ2-3; 9 bases match TRBD2. V lost 3 bases to trimming and J lost 4 bases; unmatched junction nucleotides: 3. Germline CDR1 is SGHRS and CDR2 is YFSETQ. The CDR3 runs to 14 residues. The chain's CDR3 is CASSYSGSSDTQYF. Here the CDR3 DNA reads TGCGCCAGCAGCTATAGCGGGAGTTCAGATACGCAGTATTTT.

This clonotype has a count of ten or more. The V and J genes are TRBV12-3 or TRBV12-4 and TRBJ2-7; either TRBD1 or TRBD2 may supply D (5 bases each). The CDR3 has 14 amino acids. Trimming cost V 6 bases and J 5 bases, with 17 bases left between them. CDR3 nucleotides: TGTGCCAGCAGCGAAGCCGGGACCCAGCACGAGCAGTACTTC. Protein sequence: CASSEAGTQHEQYF.

This clonotype was picked up many times. The chain is built from TRBV7-6 and TRBJ1-5; 7 bases are shared with TRBD1. Looked up from germline, CDR1 is SGHVS and CDR2 is FNYEAQ. V lost 2 bases, J lost 4 bases, and 5 bases stayed unmatched. This CDR3 contains 15 residues. CDR3 sequence: CASSLLSTGNQPQHF. CDR3 sequence (DNA): TGTGCCAGCAGCTTACTATCGACAGGGAATCAGCCCCAGCATTTT. Filled out from reference TRBV7-6 and TRBJ1-5, the complete variable domain reads GAGVSQSPRYKVTKRGQDVALRCDPISGHVSLYWYRQALGQGPEFLTYFNYEAQQDKSGLPNDRFSAERPEGSISTLTIQRTEQRDSAMYRCASSLLSTGNQPQHFGDGTRLSIL.

Sample share makes this clonotype medium-sized. The chain links TRBV29-1 to TRBJ2-3; 7 bases line up with TRBD1. Germline V gene data show CDR1 as SQVTM and CDR2 as ANQGSEA. V was clipped by 7 bases and J by 3 bases; unmatched bases: 7. There are 13 residues in the CDR3. The CDR3 region has the DNA TGCAGCGCCCGGACAGGAGTTACAGATACGCAGTATTTT. This sequence encodes CSARTGVTDTQYF.

This clonotype occurred a few times. This chain links TRBV7-6 with TRBJ2-7, with D perhaps TRBD1 (6 bases). V lost 2 bases, J lost 4 bases, and 15 bases lay in between. The CDR3 is 15 amino acids. The germline V gene has CDR1 SGHVS and CDR2 FNYEAQ. The CDR3: CASSLRPGTPYEQYF. The CDR3 DNA reads TGTGCCAGCAGCTTAAGACCCGGGACACCGTACGAGCAGTACTTC.